The 14 T cell receptor beta chains in this list originate from one sample, sequenced in a study of T cell changes during pregnancy in multiple sclerosis (dated by TCRdb to about 2019). To prepare the library, the immunoSEQ multiplex PCR assay was applied. TCRdb carries this immuneACCESS record with in-frame sequences only. Its versions omit some clonotypes, under half of them owing to an unresolved V gene in the studies checked, with the rest unexplained. The sample table records about 79,000 clones; about 93% of these occur just once. Of the sample, approximately 0.43% is held by the ten largest clones. The starting material was CD4+ T cells from peripheral blood mononuclear cells, obtained in the second trimester of pregnancy. Receptors were obtained from a female donor with multiple sclerosis, enrolled in a pregnancy study.

J is TRBJ2-7 and V is TRBV15; the match to TRBD2 covers 8 bases. Per the germline V gene, CDR1 is LNHNV and CDR2 is YYDKDF (reference sequence). The CDR3 spans 17 residues. Trimming took 0 bases from V and 3 from J; bases not matched to a gene: 10. DNA of the CDR3: TGTGCCACCAGCAGAGATGGGATAGCGGGGTTTCACTACGAGCAGTACTTC. Its protein is CATSRDGIAGFHYEQYF.

This rearrangement joins TRBV7-6 to TRBJ2-1, with D tentatively TRBD1 (6 bases). Germline V gives CDR1 SGHVS, CDR2 FNYEAQ. V lost 6 bases, J lost 5 bases, and 14 bases lay in between. This CDR3 has 14 amino acids. CDR3 sequence: CASSPGQYHNEQFF. As DNA, the CDR3 is TGTGCCAGCAGTCCCGGACAGTACCACAATGAGCAGTTCTTC.

The chain links TRBV27 to TRBJ2-2; perhaps TRBD2 as D (5 bases). This CDR3 comprises 17 residues. V lost 5 bases and J 3 bases, leaving 19 bases between the germline ends. CDR1 and CDR2 (germline): MNHEY, SMNVEV (reference sequence). CDR3 protein: CASSPIRGLADTGELFF. CDR3 nucleotides: TGTGCCAGCAGTCCGATCCGAGGGCTAGCCGACACCGGGGAGCTGTTTTTT.

The chain carries TRBV20-1 and TRBJ1-2; no reliable D call. Germline CDR1 is DFQATT and CDR2 is SNEGSKA (reference sequence). The CDR3 is 11 residues long. The ends were cut back, 6 bases at V and 7 bases at J, with 12 bases in the middle. CDR3 loop: CSAAAVTGYTF. CDR3 DNA: TGCAGTGCAGCGGCCGTTACTGGCTACACCTTC.

This chain joins TRBV7-2 and TRBJ2-5; perhaps TRBD1 as D (6 bases). This CDR3 region has 15 residues. With 2 bases removed from V and 4 bases from J, the gap between germline ends came to 14 bases. Per germline, CDR1 SGHTA and CDR2 FQGNSA. The CDR3 DNA is TGTGCCAGCAGCTTAATGTCAGGGGTTGGAGAGACCCAGTACTTC. Protein sequence: CASSLMSGVGETQYF.

The chain couples TRBV10-3 to TRBJ2-2; 8 bases are shared with TRBD2. Unmatched junction bases numbered 5, after V lost 2 bases and J lost 0 bases. Germline V CDR1 and CDR2: ENHRY, SYGVKD. CDR3 length: 17 amino acids. CDR3 sequence (DNA): TGTGCCATCAGTGAGCGGGAGGGTCCCGCGAACACCGGGGAGCTGTTTTTT. This sequence encodes CAISEREGPANTGELFF.

The chain combines TRBV19 with TRBJ2-3; a weak D match, TRBD2 (7 bases). The ends were cut back, 6 bases at V and 1 base at J, with 11 bases in the middle. The CDR3 length is 14 residues. Germline-derived CDR1 and CDR2 are LNHDA and SQIVND (reference sequence). The CDR3 DNA follows: TGTGCCAGTAGGAGGGAGGGGGGCACAGATACGCAGTATTTT. Protein product: CASRREGGTDTQYF. Complete variable domain (other parts from reference TRBV19 and TRBJ2-3): DGGITQSPKYLFRKEGQNVTLSCEQNLNHDAMYWYRQDPGQGLRLIYYSQIVNDFQKGDIAEGYSVSREKKESFPLTVTSAQKNPTAFYLCASRREGGTDTQYFGPGTRLTVL.

The rearrangement joins TRBV29-1 to TRBJ1-2; D is perhaps TRBD1 (6 bases). The CDR3 totals 13 residues. Per germline, CDR1 SQVTM and CDR2 ANQGSEA. Trimming shortened V by 1 base and J by 2 bases, and 8 bases separated the two germline ends. The CDR3 sequence: CSVEARGNYGYTF. The DNA of the CDR3 is TGCAGCGTTGAAGCCAGGGGAAACTATGGCTACACCTTC.

V usage is TRBV6-5 and J usage is TRBJ1-1; maybe TRBD1 (5 bases). The CDR3 sequence is 14 residues long. Trimming stripped 5 bases from V and 7 bases from J, with 17 bases between. Germline V lookup: CDR1 MNHEY, CDR2 SVGAGI. CDR3 sequence (DNA): TGTGCCAGCAGTAACCCTTGGGGGGTTGGTGAAGCTTTCTTT. Protein: CASSNPWGVGEAFF.

The chain carries TRBV9 and TRBJ1-3, with TRBD1 as a possible D gene (6 bases). Germline V gene lookup returns CDR1 SGDLS and CDR2 YYNGEE. Trimming pared 4 bases from V and 4 bases from J, leaving 12 bases between. There are 14 residues in the CDR3. The CDR3 loop reads CASSLPGGGNTIYF. For the CDR3, the DNA is TGTGCCAGCAGCCTCCCGGGGGGCGGAAACACCATATATTTT.

The V and J genes are TRBV7-6 and TRBJ2-5; a possible D gene is TRBD2 (7 bases). The germline gives CDR1 SGHVS, CDR2 FNYEAQ. The CDR3 is made up of 17 amino acids. The V end lost 5 bases, the J end lost 4 bases, and 23 bases lay between the germline ends. DNA for the CDR3: TGTGCCAGCAGCCCGATAGGGGGGGGTCGTCGAATAGAGACCCAGTACTTC. As protein: CASSPIGGGRRIETQYF.

The chain couples TRBV18 to TRBJ2-7, with 8 bases matching TRBD2. The CDR3 consists of 15 residues. The trim removed 1 base at V and 5 bases at J, leaving 7 bases unmatched. Germline V CDR1 and CDR2: KGHSH, LQKENI. CDR3: CASSPQSGGFNEQYF. CDR3 sequence (DNA): TGTGCCAGCTCACCACAAAGCGGGGGTTTCAACGAGCAGTACTTC.

The rearrangement joins TRBV28 to TRBJ2-7, with D uncertain. V was shortened by 5 bases and J by 2 bases, with 10 bases between the two germline ends. CDR3 size: 13 residues. Germline V CDR1 and CDR2: MDHEN, SYDVKM. The CDR3 loop is CASSGGIAYEQYF. CDR3 in DNA: TGTGCCAGCAGTGGCGGCATCGCCTACGAGCAGTACTTC.

This chain joins TRBV9 and TRBJ1-4, with D possibly being TRBD1 (5 bases). The germline V and J ends were trimmed by 1 base and 8 bases, with 9 bases remaining between them. The length of the CDR3 is 13 residues. The germline V gene encodes CDR1 SGDLS and CDR2 YYNGEE. In DNA form, the CDR3 reads TGTGCCAGCAGCGTATTCCCAGGGGAAAAACTGTTTTTT. This translates into CASSVFPGEKLFF.